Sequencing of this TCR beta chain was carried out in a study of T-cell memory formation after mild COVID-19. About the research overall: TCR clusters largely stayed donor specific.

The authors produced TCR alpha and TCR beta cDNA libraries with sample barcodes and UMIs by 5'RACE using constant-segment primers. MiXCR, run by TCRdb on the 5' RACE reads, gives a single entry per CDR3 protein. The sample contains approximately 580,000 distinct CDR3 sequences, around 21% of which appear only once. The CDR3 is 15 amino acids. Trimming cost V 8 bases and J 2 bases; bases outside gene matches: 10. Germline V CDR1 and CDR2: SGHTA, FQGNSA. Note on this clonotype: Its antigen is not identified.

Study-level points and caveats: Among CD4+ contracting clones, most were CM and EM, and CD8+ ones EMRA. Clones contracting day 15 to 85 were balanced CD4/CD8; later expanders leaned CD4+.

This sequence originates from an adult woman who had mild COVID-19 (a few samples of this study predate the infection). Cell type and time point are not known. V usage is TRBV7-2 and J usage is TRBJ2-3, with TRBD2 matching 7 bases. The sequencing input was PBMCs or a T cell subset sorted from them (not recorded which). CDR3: CASGRVTAPTDTQYF. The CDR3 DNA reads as TGTGCCAGCGGGAGGGTTACGGCACCCACAGATACGCAGTATTTT.